This entry lists 13 T cell receptor beta chains sequenced from one sample in a study of Ad26.COV2.S vaccination and SARS-CoV-2 variants. Method: immunoSEQ multiplex PCR; TCRdb's copy keeps in-frame clones and lacks some. This sample has roughly 700,000 clones, with roughly nine tenths found just once. Described treatment: some 19 received Ad26.COV2.S at low or high dose, single or two shots; roughly five received placebo; per-sample allocation not given. All samples were drawn on day 63, counting from the first vaccine or placebo injection. The sample was peripheral blood, taken in a trial of Ad26.COV2.S vaccine versus placebo. These receptors all stem from a person aged 18-60 years who received the Ad26.COV2.S COVID-19 vaccine or a placebo.

The chain recombines TRBV19 with TRBJ2-1; 8 positions agree with TRBD1. With V trimmed by 0 bases and J by 5 bases, 9 bases remained unmatched. The CDR3 spans 17 residues. In germline, CDR1 is LNHDA, CDR2 SQIVND (reference sequence). The CDR3 is CASSIDLRTGLHNEQFF. The CDR3, as DNA: TGTGCCAGTAGTATAGATCTAAGGACAGGGTTACACAATGAGCAGTTCTTC.

The chain joins TRBV18 to TRBJ1-2; 9 bases line up with TRBD1. Trimming cost V 4 bases and J 5 bases; bases outside gene matches: 8. The CDR3 runs 15 residues. CDR1 and CDR2 from the germline V gene are KGHSH and LQKENI. Here the CDR3 DNA reads TGTGCCAGCTCACTCCCCAGGACAGGGGTTTATGGCTACACCTTC. Amino acids: CASSLPRTGVYGYTF.

This chain links TRBV7-2 with TRBJ2-7; TRBD2 aligns across 10 bases. With 5 bases clipped from V and 4 bases from J, the junction kept 5 bases outside the gene matches. In germline, CDR1 is SGHTA, CDR2 FQGNSA. The CDR3 length is 14 residues. The CDR3 here is CASSLGLASYEQYF. CDR3 nucleotides: TGTGCCAGCAGCCTGGGACTAGCGTCTTACGAGCAGTACTTC.

The rearrangement links TRBV5-5 to TRBJ2-2; TRBD1 matches 12 bases. The CDR3 extends over 17 amino acids. The V segment lost 3 bases and the J segment 7 bases; nucleotides outside the gene matches: 10. Germline CDR1 is SGHKS and CDR2 is YYEKEE (reference sequence). DNA of the CDR3: TGTGCCAGCAGCTGGATCCCGGGACAGGGGGCGATCGGGGAGCTGTTTTTT. Its protein product is CASSWIPGQGAIGELFF.

The rearrangement uses TRBV2 and TRBJ2-1; no reliable D call. Germline V gene sequence: CDR1 SNHLY, CDR2 FYNNEI. This CDR3 region has 14 residues. The germline V and J ends were trimmed by 2 bases and 0 bases, with 5 bases remaining between them. The CDR3 nucleotides are TGTGCCAGCAGTGAAAGGAGCTCCTACAATGAGCAGTTCTTC. This translates into CASSERSSYNEQFF.

This chain uses TRBV15 with TRBJ1-2; the D is unclear. Trimming cost V 0 bases and J 4 bases, with 18 bases left between them. The CDR3 runs 17 residues. Germline loops: CDR1 LNHNV, CDR2 YYDKDF (reference sequence). The CDR3 is CATSRDIVLVGTYGYTF. Here the CDR3 DNA reads TGTGCCACCAGCAGAGATATTGTATTGGTGGGCACCTATGGCTACACCTTC.

The chain uses TRBV9 and TRBJ1-6; 8 bases line up with TRBD1. Trimming cost V 4 bases and J 7 bases; bases outside gene matches: 10. Germline V gene sequence: CDR1 SGDLS, CDR2 YYNGEE. The CDR3 covers 16 residues. Written as DNA, the CDR3 is TGTGCCAGCAGCCCGGACCCCGGACAGGGAAATTCACCCCTCCACTTT. As protein: CASSPDPGQGNSPLHF.

The V and J genes are TRBV7-2 and TRBJ2-3; D is perhaps TRBD2 (5 bases). With 5 bases removed from V and 9 bases from J, the gap between germline ends came to 15 bases. This CDR3 has 13 residues. Germline loops: CDR1 SGHTA, CDR2 FQGNSA. The DNA for the CDR3 is TGTGCCAGCAGCCCAGGAGGCCGGTACACGCAGTATTTT. This gives the protein CASSPGGRYTQYF.

The sample holds one count of this clone. CDR3 coding DNA: TGTGCCAGCGAGGGTAGCGGGGGCTACGAGCAGTACTTC. It yields the protein CASEGSGGYEQYF. The chain employs TRBV11-2 and TRBJ2-7, with 9 bases lining up with TRBD2. J gave up 3 bases and V 8 bases, and 5 bases lay outside the gene matches. The length of the CDR3 is 13 residues. Germline V gives CDR1 SGHAT, CDR2 FQNNGV.

The chain employs TRBV6-5 and TRBJ2-1; 7 bases agree with TRBD1. Germline-derived CDR1 and CDR2 are MNHEY and SVGAGI. The ends lost 4 bases at V and 4 bases at J; junction bases unmatched: 7. The CDR3 has 15 amino acids. The CDR3 here is CASSSGTEPYNEQFF. DNA of the CDR3: TGTGCCAGCAGTTCTGGGACAGAGCCGTACAATGAGCAGTTCTTC.

This clone occurred a few times. The V and J genes are TRBV5-1 and TRBJ2-7, with D possibly matching TRBD2 (5 bases). The germline V and J ends were trimmed by 0 bases and 6 bases, with 10 bases remaining between them. The CDR3 consists of 13 residues. CDR1 is SGHRS and CDR2 is YFSETQ in the germline V gene. CDR3 protein: CASSLEMGVEQYF. For the CDR3, the DNA is TGCGCCAGCAGCTTGGAGATGGGAGTCGAGCAGTACTTC.

The V gene is TRBV2, the J gene TRBJ1-2; tentatively, D is TRBD1 (6 bases). Germline values: CDR1 SNHLY, CDR2 FYNNEI. The length of the CDR3 is 17 residues. The germline V and J ends were trimmed by 8 bases and 4 bases, with 26 bases remaining between them. Here the CDR3 DNA reads TGTGCCAGCTTGGGCTTGGCCGAAACACAGGGCGCCTATGGCTACACCTTC. Translation: CASLGLAETQGAYGYTF.

V and J are TRBV7-2 and TRBJ2-7; D is undetermined. The CDR3 length is 13 residues. Germline CDR1 reads SGHTA; CDR2 reads FQGNSA. The V end lost 6 bases, the J end lost 6 bases, and 15 bases lay between the germline ends. The CDR3 spells CASSFILYSEQYF. CDR3 DNA sequence: TGTGCCAGCAGTTTTATTTTGTACTCCGAGCAGTACTTC.